This TCR beta chain derives from a study of neurological immune-mediated disorders. CDR3 size: 16 residues. Per the germline V gene, CDR1 is LGHDT and CDR2 is YNNKEL (reference sequence). V lost 4 bases to trimming and J lost 0 bases, with 10 bases between them. The sorted libraries were made from over 800,000 CD4+ or CD8+ T cells. TCRdb analysed the 5' RACE reads with MiXCR anew, one entry per CDR3 protein. The sample contains fewer than 20,000 distinct CDR3 sequences, about 15% of which appear only once. This clonotype was found many times. The gene calls are TRBV3-1 and TRBJ2-6; no clear D. Sequences were obtained from CD4+ T cells from blood. This TCR was sampled from a woman aged 60-70 years with HTLV-1-associated myelopathy (HAM/TSP). The CDR3 sequence is CASSPGPPSGANVLTF. As DNA, the CDR3 is TGTGCCAGCAGCCCCGGACCGCCCTCTGGGGCCAACGTCCTGACTTTC.